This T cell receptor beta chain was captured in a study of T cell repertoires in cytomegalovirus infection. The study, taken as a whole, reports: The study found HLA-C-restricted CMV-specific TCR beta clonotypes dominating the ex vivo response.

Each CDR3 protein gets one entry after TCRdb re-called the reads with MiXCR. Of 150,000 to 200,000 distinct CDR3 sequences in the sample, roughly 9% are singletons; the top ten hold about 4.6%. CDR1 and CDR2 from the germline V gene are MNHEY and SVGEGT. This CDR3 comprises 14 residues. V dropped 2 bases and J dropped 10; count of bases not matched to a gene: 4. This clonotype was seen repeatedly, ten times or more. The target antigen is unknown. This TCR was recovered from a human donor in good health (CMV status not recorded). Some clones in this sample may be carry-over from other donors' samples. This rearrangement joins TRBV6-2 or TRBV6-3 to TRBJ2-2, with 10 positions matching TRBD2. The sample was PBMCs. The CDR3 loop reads CASSYSGRAEELFF. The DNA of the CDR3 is TGTGCCAGCAGTTACAGCGGGAGGGCCGAGGAGCTGTTTTTT.